The clone carrying this TCR beta chain occurred a few times. The data derive from a study of beta chain features in type 1 diabetes. Looking at the study overall: Age, gender, cell numbers and subset yield matched between patients and controls.

The V gene lost 2 bases and the J gene lost 1 base, with 8 bases spanning the gap. From germline, CDR1 is GTSNPN and CDR2 SVGIG (reference sequence). The CDR3 length is 13 residues. Blood was collected once per donor into heparin, averaging about 100 mL. The entirety of the isolated RNA underwent reverse transcription, so expressed TCRB transcripts were sequenced. Sequencing of naive, central memory and regulatory T cell samples gave an average of about 3.57 million reads. Sequencing was performed with immunoSEQ multiplex PCR; in TCRdb, only in-frame clones are kept and a portion is missing. The sample comprises some 160,000 clones, 7% to 10% of which are singletons, and about 2.5% rests with the top ten.

Sequenced sample: central memory CD4+ T cells from blood. The origin of this receptor is a young woman in good health. J is TRBJ1-1 and V is TRBV30; D is undetermined. The CDR3 sequence: CAWSPGPNTEAFF. DNA for the CDR3: TGTGCCTGGAGTCCGGGTCCGAACACTGAAGCTTTCTTT.